This note documents a single T cell receptor beta chain sequence. V gave up 4 bases and J gave up 1 base; unmatched junction bases: 6. The CDR3 spans 16 residues. Germline CDR1 reads LNHDA; CDR2 reads SQIVND (reference sequence). The data are from a study of blood T cell repertoires in COVID-19. Across the study: Samples representing acute and convalescent COVID-19 were sourced from the United States, Italy and Spain.

TCRdb keeps only in-frame clones here, not all; method: immunoSEQ multiplex PCR. The sample lists approximately 250,000 clones, around 84% occurring once. The TCR originated in a man aged 30 to 39 with acute COVID-19. Specimen: PBMCs or T cells enriched from blood (not recorded which). The gene calls are TRBV19 and TRBJ2-3; 9 nucleotides line up with TRBD1. For the CDR3, the DNA is TGTGCCAGTAGTAAAAGGACAGGGGACCGCACAGATACGCAGTATTTT. Residues: CASSKRTGDRTDTQYF. The variable domain in full, completed from reference TRBV19 and TRBJ2-3, reads DGGITQSPKYLFRKEGQNVTLSCEQNLNHDAMYWYRQDPGQGLRLIYYSQIVNDFQKGDIAEGYSVSREKKESFPLTVTSAQKNPTAFYLCASSKRTGDRTDTQYFGPGTRLTVL.